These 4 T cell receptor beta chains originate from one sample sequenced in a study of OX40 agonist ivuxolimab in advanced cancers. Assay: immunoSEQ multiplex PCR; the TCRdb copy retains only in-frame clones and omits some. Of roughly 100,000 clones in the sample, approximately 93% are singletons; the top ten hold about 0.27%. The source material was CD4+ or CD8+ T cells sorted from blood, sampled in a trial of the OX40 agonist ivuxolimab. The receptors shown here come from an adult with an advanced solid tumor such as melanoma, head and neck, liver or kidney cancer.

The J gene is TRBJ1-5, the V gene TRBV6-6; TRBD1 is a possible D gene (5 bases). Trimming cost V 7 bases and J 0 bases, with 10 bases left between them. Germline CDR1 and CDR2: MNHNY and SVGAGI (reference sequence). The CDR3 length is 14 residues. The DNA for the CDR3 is TGTGCCAGCAACCGGGGCGTTAGCAATCAGCCCCAGCATTTT. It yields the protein CASNRGVSNQPQHF.

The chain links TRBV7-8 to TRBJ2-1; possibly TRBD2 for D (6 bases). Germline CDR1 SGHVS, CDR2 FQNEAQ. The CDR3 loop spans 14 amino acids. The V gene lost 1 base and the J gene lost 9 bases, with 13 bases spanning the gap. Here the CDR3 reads CASSLGSTRGEQFF. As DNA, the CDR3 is TGTGCCAGCAGCTTAGGCTCGACTAGGGGTGAGCAGTTCTTC. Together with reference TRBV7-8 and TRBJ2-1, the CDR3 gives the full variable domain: GAGVSQSPRYKVAKRGQDVALRCDPISGHVSLFWYQQALGQGPEFLTYFQNEAQLDKSGLPSDRFFAERPEGSVSTLKIQRTQQEDSAVYLCASSLGSTRGEQFFGPGTRLTVL.

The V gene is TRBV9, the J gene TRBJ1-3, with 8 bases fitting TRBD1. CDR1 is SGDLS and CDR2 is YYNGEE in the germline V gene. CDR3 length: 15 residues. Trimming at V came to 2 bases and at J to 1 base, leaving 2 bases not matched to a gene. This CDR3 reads CASSVDRGSGNTIYF. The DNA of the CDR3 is TGTGCCAGCAGCGTCGACAGGGGTTCTGGAAACACCATATATTTT.

The CDR3 DNA is TGTGCCAGCAGCCAATACCCCGGCTGGGAGATTGAGCAGTTCTTC. The encoded protein is CASSQYPGWEIEQFF. V and J are TRBV14 and TRBJ2-1; possible D gene TRBD2, 5 bases. This CDR3 spans 15 amino acids. Germline CDR1 SGHDN, CDR2 FVKESK. V was shortened by 2 bases and J by 9 bases, with 17 bases between the two germline ends.